This is a list of T cell receptor beta chains from one sample in a study of T-cell reconstitution after alpha-beta-depleted transplantation in children. Via MiXCR, TCRdb re-called the PCR reads, giving one row per CDR3 protein. The sample includes 200,000 or so distinct CDR3 sequences, roughly 6.5% of them seen just once. The sample was PBMCs, taken before TCRalphabeta/CD19-depleted stem cell transplant. The receptor set was obtained from a girl in the first two years of life with combined immunodeficiency, due to receive a stem cell transplant. Each CDR3 is given with its conserved first and last residue. A D gene is named only where the DNA matches it firmly. Some rows have no size entry. The others give once, few or many, or a class for an expanded clone.

. TRBJ2-3 . TRBV7-2 CASSLDRGGLGDTQYF TGTGCCAGCAGCTTGGATCGAGGGGGGTTGGGAGATACGCAGTATTTT
. TRBJ1-5 many TRBV28 CASSLWGRNQPQHF TGTGCCAGCAGTTTATGGGGTCGCAATCAGCCCCAGCATTTT
. TRBJ2-7 many TRBV7-9 CASSHQGTRNEQYF TGTGCCAGCAGTCATCAGGGGACGAGGAACGAGCAGTACTTC
. TRBJ2-1 many TRBV4-2 CASSQDSDSGRQFF TGTGCCAGCAGCCAAGATAGTGACTCTGGGCGGCAGTTCTTC
. TRBJ2-1 . TRBV7-6 CASSPRWLAFNEQFF TGTGCCAGCAGCCCGAGGTGGCTAGCGTTCAATGAGCAGTTCTTC
. TRBJ2-6 many TRBV13 CASSLAGGANVLTF TGTGCCAGCAGCTTAGCGGGCGGGGCCAACGTCCTGACTTTC
. TRBJ1-5 many TRBV3-2 CASSQDWTEGPQHF TGTGCCAGCAGCCAAGATTGGACAGAAGGCCCCCAGCATTTT
. TRBJ2-3 many TRBV5-5 CASSLVAGGDTQYF TGTGCCAGCAGCTTGGTGGCGGGTGGAGATACGCAGTATTTT
. TRBJ2-7 few TRBV5-1 CASRTQPLAARYEQYF TGCGCCAGCAGGACTCAACCCTTAGCGGCCCGGTACGAGCAGTACTTC
. TRBJ1-2 few TRBV25-1 CASSEYFSRDPRIPRGYTF TGTGCCAGCAGTGAATATTTCTCCCGAGACCCCAGAATCCCCAGGGGCTACACCTTC
TRBD1 TRBJ2-2 many TRBV9 CASSPAAGTANTGELFF TGTGCCAGCAGCCCCGCCGCCGGGACAGCGAACACCGGGGAGCTGTTTTTT
. TRBJ1-4 many TRBV19 CASWDPGQTNEKLFF TGTGCCAGTTGGGATCCGGGACAAACTAATGAAAAACTGTTTTTT
TRBD2 TRBJ2-3 many TRBV27 CASSLSVRDSGETDTQYF TGTGCCAGCAGTTTATCAGTTCGGGATAGCGGGGAAACAGATACGCAGTATTTT
. TRBJ1-2 many TRBV29-1 CSVEDQLYGYTF TGCAGCGTTGAAGACCAGCTCTATGGCTACACCTTC
TRBD2 TRBJ2-1 many TRBV20-1 CSAKVLADKQFF TGCAGTGCTAAGGTTCTAGCGGATAAGCAGTTCTTC
. TRBJ2-3 many TRBV12-3/TRBV12-4 CASSFSGSRTDTQYF TGTGCCAGCAGTTTTTCCGGATCCCGCACAGATACGCAGTATTTT
TRBD2 TRBJ2-2 many TRBV7-8 CASSPVRAGAGELFF TGTGCCAGCAGCCCCGTCCGAGCGGGAGCTGGGGAGCTGTTTTTT
. TRBJ2-1 many TRBV6-5 CASSYAARMPSYEQFF TGTGCCAGCAGTTACGCTGCGCGCATGCCGTCATATGAGCAGTTCTTC
. TRBJ2-5 . TRBV7-9 CASTLPWETQYF TGTGCCAGCACCCTCCCGTGGGAGACCCAGTACTTC